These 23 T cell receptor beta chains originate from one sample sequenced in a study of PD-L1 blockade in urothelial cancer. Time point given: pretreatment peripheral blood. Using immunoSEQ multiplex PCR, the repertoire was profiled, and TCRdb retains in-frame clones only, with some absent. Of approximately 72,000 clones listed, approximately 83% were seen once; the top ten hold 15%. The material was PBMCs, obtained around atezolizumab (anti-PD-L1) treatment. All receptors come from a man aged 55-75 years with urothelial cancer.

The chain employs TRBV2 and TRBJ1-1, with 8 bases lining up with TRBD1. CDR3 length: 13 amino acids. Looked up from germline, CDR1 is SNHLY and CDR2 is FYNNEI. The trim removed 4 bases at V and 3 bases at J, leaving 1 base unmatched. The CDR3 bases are TGTGCCAGCAGTGGACAGGGGTACACTGAAGCTTTCTTT. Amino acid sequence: CASSGQGYTEAFF.

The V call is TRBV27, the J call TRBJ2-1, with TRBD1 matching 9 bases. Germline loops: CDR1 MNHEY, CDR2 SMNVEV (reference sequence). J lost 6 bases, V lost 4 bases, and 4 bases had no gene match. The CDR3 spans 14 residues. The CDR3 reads CASSWGQGGNEQFF. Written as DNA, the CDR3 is TGTGCCAGCAGTTGGGGACAGGGAGGCAATGAGCAGTTCTTC.

The CDR3 nucleotides read TGTGCCAGAAGACAGGGGGATACGCAGTATTTT. It is translated as CARRQGDTQYF. The genes are TRBV2 and TRBJ2-3, with 8 bases that match TRBD1. The germline V gene has CDR1 SNHLY and CDR2 FYNNEI. Germline trimming cut 9 bases from V and 6 bases from J; bases unmatched to any gene: 2. CDR3 size: 11 residues.

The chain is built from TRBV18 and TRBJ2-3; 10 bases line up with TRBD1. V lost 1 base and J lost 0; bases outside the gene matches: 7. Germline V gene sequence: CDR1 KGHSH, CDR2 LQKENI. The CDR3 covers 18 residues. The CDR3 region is CASSPLVTGGSSTDTQYF. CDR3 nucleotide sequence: TGTGCCAGCTCACCACTCGTGACAGGGGGCTCCAGCACAGATACGCAGTATTTT. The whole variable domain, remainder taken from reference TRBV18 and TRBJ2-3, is NAGVMQNPRHLVRRRGQEARLRCSPMKGHSHVYWYRQLPEEGLKFMVYLQKENIIDESGMPKERFSAEFPKEGPSILRIQQVVRGDSAAYFCASSPLVTGGSSTDTQYFGPGTRLTVL.

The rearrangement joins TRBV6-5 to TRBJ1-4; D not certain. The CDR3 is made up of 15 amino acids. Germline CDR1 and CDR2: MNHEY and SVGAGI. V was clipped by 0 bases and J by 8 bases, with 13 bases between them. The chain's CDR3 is CASSYSGSRKEKLFF. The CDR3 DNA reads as TGTGCCAGCAGTTACTCGGGCAGTCGTAAGGAAAAACTGTTTTTT.

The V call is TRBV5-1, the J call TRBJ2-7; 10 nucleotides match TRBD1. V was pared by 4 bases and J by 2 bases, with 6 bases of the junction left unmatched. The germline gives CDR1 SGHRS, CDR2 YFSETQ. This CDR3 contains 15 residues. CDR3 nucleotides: TGCGCCAGCAGCACATCCGGGACAGGGGCCTACGAGCAGTACTTC. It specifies CASSTSGTGAYEQYF. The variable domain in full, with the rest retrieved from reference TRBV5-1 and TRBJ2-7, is KAGVTQTPRYLIKTRGQQVTLSCSPISGHRSVSWYQQTPGQGLQFLFEYFSETQRNKGNFPGRFSGRQFSNSRSEMNVSTLELGDSALYLCASSTSGTGAYEQYFGPGTRLTVT.

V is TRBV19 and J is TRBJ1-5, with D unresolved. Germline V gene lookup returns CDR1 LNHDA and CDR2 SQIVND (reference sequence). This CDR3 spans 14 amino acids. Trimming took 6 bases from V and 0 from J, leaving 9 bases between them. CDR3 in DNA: TGTGCCAGTAGCGCAGGTCTTAGCAATCAGCCCCAGCATTTT. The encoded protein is CASSAGLSNQPQHF.

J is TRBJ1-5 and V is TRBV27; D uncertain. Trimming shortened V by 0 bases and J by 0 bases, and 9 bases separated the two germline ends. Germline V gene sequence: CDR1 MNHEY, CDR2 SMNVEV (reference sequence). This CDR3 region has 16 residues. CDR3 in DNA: TGTGCCAGCAGTTTATCGAATCTATATAGCAATCAGCCCCAGCATTTT. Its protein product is CASSLSNLYSNQPQHF.

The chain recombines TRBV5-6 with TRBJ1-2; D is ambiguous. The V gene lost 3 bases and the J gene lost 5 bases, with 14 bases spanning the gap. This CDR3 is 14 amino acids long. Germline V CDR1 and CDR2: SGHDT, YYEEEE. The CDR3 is CASSWPQVSYGYTF. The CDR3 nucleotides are TGTGCCAGCAGCTGGCCCCAGGTTTCTTATGGCTACACCTTC.

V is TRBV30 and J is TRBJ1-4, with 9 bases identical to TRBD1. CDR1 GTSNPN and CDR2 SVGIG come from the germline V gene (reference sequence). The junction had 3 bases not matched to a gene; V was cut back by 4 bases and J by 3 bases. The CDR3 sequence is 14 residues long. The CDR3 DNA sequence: TGTGCCTGGACCAGGACAGGGGCTAATGAAAAACTGTTTTTT. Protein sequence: CAWTRTGANEKLFF. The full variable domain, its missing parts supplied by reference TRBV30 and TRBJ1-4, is SQTIHQWPATLVQPVGSPLSLECTVEGTSNPNLYWYRQAAGRGLQLLFYSVGIGQISSEVPQNLSASRPQDRQFILSSKKLLLSDSGFYLCAWTRTGANEKLFFGSGTQLSVL.

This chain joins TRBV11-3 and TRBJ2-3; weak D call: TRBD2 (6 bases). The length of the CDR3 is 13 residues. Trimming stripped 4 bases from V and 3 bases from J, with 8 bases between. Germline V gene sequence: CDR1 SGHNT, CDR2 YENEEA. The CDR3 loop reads CASSSLATDTQYF. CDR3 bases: TGTGCCAGCAGCTCCCTAGCGACAGATACGCAGTATTTT.

The CDR3: CASKPNRDSNQPQHF. The DNA of the CDR3 is TGCGCCAGCAAACCCAACAGGGATAGCAATCAGCCCCAGCATTTT. V gene TRBV10-2 combines with J gene TRBJ1-5; TRBD1 might be the D (6 bases). V was trimmed by 7 bases and J by 0 bases, leaving 13 bases between them. The CDR3 consists of 15 residues. Per the germline V gene, CDR1 is WSHSY and CDR2 is SAAADI.

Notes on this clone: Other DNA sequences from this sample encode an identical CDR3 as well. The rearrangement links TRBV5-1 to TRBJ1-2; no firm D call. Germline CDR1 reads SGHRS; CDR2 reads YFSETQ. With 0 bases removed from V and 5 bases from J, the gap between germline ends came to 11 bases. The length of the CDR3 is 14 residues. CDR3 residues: CASSLERVNYGYTF. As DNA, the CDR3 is TGCGCCAGCAGCTTGGAAAGAGTGAATTATGGCTACACCTTC.

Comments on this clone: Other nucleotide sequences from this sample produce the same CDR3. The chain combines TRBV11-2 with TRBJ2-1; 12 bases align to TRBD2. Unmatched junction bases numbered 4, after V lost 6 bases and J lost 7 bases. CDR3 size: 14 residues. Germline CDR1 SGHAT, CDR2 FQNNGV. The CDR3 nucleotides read TGTGCCAGCAGGTCTCTAGCGGGGGGGAATGAGCAGTTCTTC. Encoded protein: CASRSLAGGNEQFF.

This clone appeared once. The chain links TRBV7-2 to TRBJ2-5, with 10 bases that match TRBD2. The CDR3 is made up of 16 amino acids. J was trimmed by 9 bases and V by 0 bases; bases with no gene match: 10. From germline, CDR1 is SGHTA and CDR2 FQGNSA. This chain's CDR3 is CASSLAPSGGPGAQYF. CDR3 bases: TGTGCCAGCAGCTTAGCGCCTAGCGGGGGACCCGGGGCCCAGTACTTC.

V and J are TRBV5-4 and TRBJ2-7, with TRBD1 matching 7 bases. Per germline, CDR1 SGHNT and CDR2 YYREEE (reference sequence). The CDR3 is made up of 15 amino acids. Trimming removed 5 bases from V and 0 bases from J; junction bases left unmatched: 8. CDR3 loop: CASRPQQGLSYEQYF. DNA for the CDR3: TGTGCCAGCAGGCCTCAACAGGGGCTCTCCTACGAGCAGTACTTC. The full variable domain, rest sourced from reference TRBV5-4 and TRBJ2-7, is ETGVTQSPTHLIKTRGQQVTLRCSSQSGHNTVSWYQQALGQGPQFIFQYYREEENGRGNFPPRFSGLQFPNYSSELNVNALELDDSALYLCASRPQQGLSYEQYFGPGTRLTVT.

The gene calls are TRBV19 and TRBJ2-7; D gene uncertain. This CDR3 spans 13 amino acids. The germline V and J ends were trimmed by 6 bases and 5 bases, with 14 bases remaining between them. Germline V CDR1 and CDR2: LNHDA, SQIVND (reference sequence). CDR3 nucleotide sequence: TGTGCCAGTAGCCGCACTTTGAACCACGAGCAGTACTTC. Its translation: CASSRTLNHEQYF.

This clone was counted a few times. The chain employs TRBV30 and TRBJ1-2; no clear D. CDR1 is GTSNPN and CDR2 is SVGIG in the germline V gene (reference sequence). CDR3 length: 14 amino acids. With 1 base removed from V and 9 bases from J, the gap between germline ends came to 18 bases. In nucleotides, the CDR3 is TGTGCCTGGAGTGCCCACTGGGAGAGGAGGAGCTACACCTTC. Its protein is CAWSAHWERRSYTF.

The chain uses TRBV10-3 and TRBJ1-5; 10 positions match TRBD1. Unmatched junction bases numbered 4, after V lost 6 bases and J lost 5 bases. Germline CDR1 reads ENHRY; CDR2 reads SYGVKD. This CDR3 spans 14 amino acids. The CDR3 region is CAIRGTGDDQPQHF. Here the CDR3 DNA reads TGTGCCATCAGGGGGACAGGGGACGATCAGCCCCAGCATTTT.

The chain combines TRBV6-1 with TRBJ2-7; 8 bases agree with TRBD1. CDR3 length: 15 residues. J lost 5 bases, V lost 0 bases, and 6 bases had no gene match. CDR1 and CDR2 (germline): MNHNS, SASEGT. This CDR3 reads CASSEAGQGGNEQYF. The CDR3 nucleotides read TGTGCCAGCAGTGAAGCCGGACAGGGTGGGAACGAGCAGTACTTC.

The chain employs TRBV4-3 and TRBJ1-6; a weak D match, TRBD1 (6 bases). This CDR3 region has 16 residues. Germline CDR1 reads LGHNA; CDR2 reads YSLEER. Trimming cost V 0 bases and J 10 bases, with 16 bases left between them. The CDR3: CASSQDVRGQGSPLHF. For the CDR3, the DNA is TGCGCCAGCAGCCAAGATGTCAGGGGCCAGGGGTCACCCCTCCACTTT.

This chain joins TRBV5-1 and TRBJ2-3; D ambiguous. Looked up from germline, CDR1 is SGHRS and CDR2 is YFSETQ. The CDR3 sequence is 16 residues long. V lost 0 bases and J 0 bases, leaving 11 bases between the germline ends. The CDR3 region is CASSLVGRLSTDTQYF. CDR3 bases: TGCGCCAGCAGCTTGGTTGGCAGACTTAGCACAGATACGCAGTATTTT.

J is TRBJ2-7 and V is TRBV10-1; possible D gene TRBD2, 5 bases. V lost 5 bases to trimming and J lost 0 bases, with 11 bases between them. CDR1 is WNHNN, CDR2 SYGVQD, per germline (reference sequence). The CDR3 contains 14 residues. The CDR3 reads CASSYVGSSYEQYF. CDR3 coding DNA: TGCGCCAGCAGTTACGTTGGGAGCTCCTACGAGCAGTACTTC.